A single sample gave rise to the 13 T cell receptor beta chains below, sequenced in a study of cytomegalovirus exposure and HLA in healthy donors. A multiplex PCR was run with 60 Vbeta primers and 13 Jbeta primers. TCRdb's table, derived via immunoSEQ multiplex PCR, lists solely in-frame clones and lacks some. The sample lists about 130,000 clones; about four fifths were seen once. Sample: PBMCs. The receptors come from a human donor in good health.

CDR3 in amino acids: CASSLGRGNVYGYTF. As DNA, the CDR3 is TGTGCCAGCAGCTTGGGCAGGGGGAATGTATATGGCTACACCTTC. The gene calls are TRBV5-8 and TRBJ1-2; 7 bases map to TRBD1. Trimming removed 0 bases from V and 5 bases from J; junction bases left unmatched: 7. The germline CDR1 and CDR2 sequences are SGHTS and YDEGEE. This CDR3 is built from 15 residues.

The V and J genes are TRBV7-9 and TRBJ1-4, with 7 bases fitting TRBD1. V lost 3 bases and J lost 8; bases outside the gene matches: 9. CDR1 and CDR2 from the germline V gene are SEHNR and FQNEAQ (reference sequence). CDR3 size: 15 residues. The CDR3 DNA follows: TGTGCCAGCAGCTTGATGGGCAACAGGGGAGAAAAACTGTTTTTT. As protein: CASSLMGNRGEKLFF. Variable domain in full (rest from reference TRBV7-9 and TRBJ1-4): DTGVSQNPRHKITKRGQNVTFRCDPISEHNRLYWYRQTLGQGPEFLTYFQNEAQLEKSRLLSDRFSAERPKGSFSTLEIQRTEQGDSAMYLCASSLMGNRGEKLFFGSGTQLSVL.

This chain links TRBV9 with TRBJ2-1, with 11 positions matching TRBD2. This CDR3 region has 15 residues. The V gene's germline CDR1 is SGDLS and CDR2 YYNGEE. Trimming took 0 bases from V and 5 from J; bases not matched to a gene: 1. The CDR3, as DNA: TGTGCCAGCAGCGTAGTACTAGCGGGGGACAATGAGCAGTTCTTC. It is translated as CASSVVLAGDNEQFF.

The chain employs TRBV10-3 and TRBJ1-2, with D maybe TRBD1 (5 bases). CDR3 length: 13 residues. Germline CDR1 ENHRY, CDR2 SYGVKD. With 2 bases removed from V and 7 bases from J, the gap between germline ends came to 11 bases. The CDR3 region has the DNA TGTGCCATCAGTGAGAGCAGGGAGGGTGGCTACACCTTC. This codes for CAISESREGGYTF.

Of note for this clone: In this CDR3 the conserved last residue, phenylalanine or tryptophan, is missing, so a read error is likely. No DNA is shown, since the ends of the CDR3 on it are uncertain; the CDR3 is the one TCRdb lists. The CDR3 region is CASSLDVGGLFTL. The rearrangement joins TRBV11-2 to TRBJ2-7; the table's D call TRBD2 went unverified against the DNA. CDR1 and CDR2 from the germline V gene are SGHAT and FQNNGV. The CDR3 adds up to 13 amino acids, both ends counted.

The genes are TRBV29-1 and TRBJ1-2, with D possibly being TRBD1 (5 bases). The CDR3 runs 12 residues. V was shortened by 4 bases and J by 3 bases, with 9 bases between the two germline ends. Germline CDR1 reads SQVTM; CDR2 reads ANQGSEA. The CDR3 coding sequence is TGCAGCGTTGTCAGGGAGGACTATGGCTACACCTTC. Protein product: CSVVREDYGYTF.

The chain uses TRBV7-2 and TRBJ1-4, with D unclear. Trimming cost V 6 bases and J 7 bases, with 15 bases left between them. CDR1 is SGHTA, CDR2 FQGNSA, per germline. The CDR3 is 14 amino acids. Here the CDR3 reads CASRSTELREKLFF. The CDR3 DNA reads as TGTGCCAGCAGATCAACAGAATTACGTGAAAAACTGTTTTTT.

The chain has TRBV29-1 and TRBJ2-6; weak D call: TRBD2 (6 bases). This CDR3 contains 17 residues. V was trimmed by 4 bases and J by 2 bases, leaving 18 bases between them. The germline gives CDR1 SQVTM, CDR2 ANQGSEA. DNA for the CDR3: TGCAGCGTTGGAAAGGGGTGGGGAGGTGCTGGGGCCAACGTCCTGACTTTC. Translating gives CSVGKGWGGAGANVLTF.

This chain joins TRBV13 and TRBJ1-2, with TRBD1 matching 8 bases. V shed 5 bases and J 3 bases; nucleotides not matched to a gene: 11. The CDR3 extends over 16 amino acids. The germline CDR1 and CDR2 sequences are PRHDT and FYEKMQ (reference sequence). The CDR3: CASSLSQGAYDYGYTF. The CDR3 DNA follows: TGTGCCAGCAGCCTTTCCCAGGGGGCATACGACTATGGCTACACCTTC. The whole variable domain, remainder taken from reference TRBV13 and TRBJ1-2, is AAGVIQSPRHLIKEKRETATLKCYPIPRHDTVYWYQQGPGQDPQFLISFYEKMQSDKGSIPDRFSAQQFSDYHSELNMSSLELGDSALYFCASSLSQGAYDYGYTFGSGTRLTVV.

V usage is TRBV28 and J usage is TRBJ1-5; no definite D call. The germline V and J ends were trimmed by 8 bases and 9 bases, with 20 bases remaining between them. The germline V gene encodes CDR1 MDHEN and CDR2 SYDVKM. The CDR3 covers 14 residues. CDR3 amino acids: CASSAGFQSAPQHF. CDR3 bases: TGTGCCAGCTCGGCGGGGTTCCAATCAGCGCCCCAGCATTTT.

A note on this clone: Compared with germline, one end of the junction differs, possibly owing to a read error. The genes are TRBV7-9 and TRBJ1-1, with TRBD1 matching 8 bases. This CDR3 contains 16 residues. Germline assignment: CDR1 SEHNR and CDR2 FQNEAQ (reference sequence). The CDR3 region has the DNA TGTTCCAGCAGCTTAGGGGACAGGAGAGGAAGCACTGAAGCTTTCTTT. It yields the protein CSSSLGDRRGSTEAFF.

The gene calls are TRBV6-6 and TRBJ1-1; D not resolved. Germline V gene data show CDR1 as MNHNY and CDR2 as SVGAGI (reference sequence). Trimming stripped 5 bases from V and 4 bases from J, with 14 bases between. This CDR3 comprises 14 residues. The CDR3 region has the DNA TGTGCCAGCAGTGGGAGCGGTTGGGGCACTGAAGCTTTCTTT. Translated: CASSGSGWGTEAFF.

This chain links TRBV6-5 with TRBJ2-6; D is unclear. The V gene lost 6 bases and the J gene lost 3 bases, with 6 bases spanning the gap. The CDR3 length is 13 residues. CDR1 and CDR2 (germline): MNHEY, SVGAGI. CDR3 DNA sequence: TGTGCCAGCAGCCCCGGTGGGGCCAACGTCCTGACTTTC. The encoded protein is CASSPGGANVLTF.